These 3 T cell receptor beta chains were sequenced from one sample in a study of blood T cell repertoires in COVID-19. Repertoires were generated with immunoSEQ multiplex PCR, while TCRdb's copy carries only in-frame clones and drops some. The repertoire includes some 390,000 clones, about 89% of them detected once, and roughly 1.5% sits in the top ten. The sample comprised peripheral blood. These receptors all come from a woman in her 40s with COVID-19, enrolled during active disease.

The rearrangement uses TRBV3-1 (or the pseudogene TRBV3-2) and TRBJ2-5; D gene uncertain. The germline V gene encodes CDR1 LGHDT and CDR2 YNNKEL (reference sequence). The length of the CDR3 is 14 residues. Trimming cost V 0 bases and J 2 bases, with 7 bases left between them. The CDR3 is CASSQEPQQETQYF. CDR3 nucleotide sequence: TGTGCCAGCAGCCAAGAGCCCCAGCAAGAGACCCAGTACTTC.

This chain joins TRBV9 and TRBJ1-1; D perhaps matches TRBD1 (6 bases). This CDR3 is built from 15 residues. CDR1 is SGDLS and CDR2 is YYNGEE in the germline V gene. Trimming removed 4 bases from V and 3 bases from J, with 16 bases in between. The CDR3 spells CASSTQTGGYTEAFF. CDR3 nucleotides: TGTGCCAGCAGCACCCAGACAGGCGGTTACACTGAAGCTTTCTTT.

The V gene is TRBV5-1, the J gene TRBJ1-2; D gene unclear. This CDR3 comprises 15 residues. The V end was cut by 4 bases, the J end by 0 bases, with 13 bases between. Germline lookup yields CDR1 SGHRS and CDR2 YFSETQ. The CDR3 DNA follows: TGCGCCAGCAGCCCCCTAGAACGGGCTAACTATGGCTACACCTTC. Its protein is CASSPLERANYGYTF.